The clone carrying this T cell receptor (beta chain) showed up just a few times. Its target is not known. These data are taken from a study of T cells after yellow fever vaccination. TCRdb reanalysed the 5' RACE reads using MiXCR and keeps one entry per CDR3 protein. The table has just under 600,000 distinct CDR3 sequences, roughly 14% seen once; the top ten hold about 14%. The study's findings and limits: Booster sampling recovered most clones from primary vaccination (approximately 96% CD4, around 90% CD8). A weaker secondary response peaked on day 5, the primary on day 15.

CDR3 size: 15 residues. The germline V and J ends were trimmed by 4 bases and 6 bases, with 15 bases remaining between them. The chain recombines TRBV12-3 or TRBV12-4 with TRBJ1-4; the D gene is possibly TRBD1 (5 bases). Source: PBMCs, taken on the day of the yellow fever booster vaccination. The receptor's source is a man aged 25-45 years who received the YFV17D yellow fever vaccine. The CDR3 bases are TGTGCCAGCAGTTATGTCCCAGGGAGAGATGAAAAACTGTTTTTT. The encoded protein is CASSYVPGRDEKLFF.